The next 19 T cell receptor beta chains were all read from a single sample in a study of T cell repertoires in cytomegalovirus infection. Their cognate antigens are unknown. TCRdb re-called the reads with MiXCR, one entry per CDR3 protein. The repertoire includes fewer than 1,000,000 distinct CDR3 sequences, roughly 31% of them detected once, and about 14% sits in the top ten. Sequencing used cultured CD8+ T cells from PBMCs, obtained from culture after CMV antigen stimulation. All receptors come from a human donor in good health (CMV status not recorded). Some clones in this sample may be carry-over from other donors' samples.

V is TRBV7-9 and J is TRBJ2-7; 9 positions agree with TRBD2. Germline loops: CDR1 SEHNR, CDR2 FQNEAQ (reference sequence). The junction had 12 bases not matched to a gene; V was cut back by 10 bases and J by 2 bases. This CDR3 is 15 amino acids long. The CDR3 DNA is TGTGCCACCGTCACGGGCGGGGGGGCAACCTACGAGCAGTACTTC. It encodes CATVTGGGATYEQYF.

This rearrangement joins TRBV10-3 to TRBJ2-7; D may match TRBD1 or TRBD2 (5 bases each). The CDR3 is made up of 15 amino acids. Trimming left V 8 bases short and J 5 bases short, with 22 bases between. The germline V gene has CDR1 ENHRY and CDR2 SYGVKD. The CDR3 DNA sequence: TGTGCCATCCAAAGTCGGGACCCAGACGCCGACGAGCAGTACTTC. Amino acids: CAIQSRDPDADEQYF.

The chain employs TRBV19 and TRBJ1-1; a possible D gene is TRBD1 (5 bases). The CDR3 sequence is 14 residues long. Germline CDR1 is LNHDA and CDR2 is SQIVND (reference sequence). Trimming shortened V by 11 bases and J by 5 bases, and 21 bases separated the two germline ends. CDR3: CASRRGLEGTEAFF. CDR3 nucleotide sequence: TGTGCCTCAAGGCGGGGCCTTGAGGGAACTGAAGCTTTCTTT. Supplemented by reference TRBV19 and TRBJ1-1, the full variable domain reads DGGITQSPKYLFRKEGQNVTLSCEQNLNHDAMYWYRQDPGQGLRLIYYSQIVNDFQKGDIAEGYSVSREKKESFPLTVTSAQKNPTAFYLCASRRGLEGTEAFFGQGTRLTVV.

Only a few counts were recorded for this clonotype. Written as DNA, the CDR3 is TGTGCCAGCAGTTACTCGGGTTTTCGTCTGGGTAATCCCTACGAGCAGTACGTC. The encoded protein is CASSYSGFRLGNPYEQYV. The rearrangement uses TRBV6-2 or TRBV6-3 and TRBJ2-7; no clear D gene. V shed 0 bases and J shed 2 bases, with 20 bases lying between them. Germline CDR1 and CDR2: MNHEY and SVGEGT. The length of the CDR3 is 18 residues.

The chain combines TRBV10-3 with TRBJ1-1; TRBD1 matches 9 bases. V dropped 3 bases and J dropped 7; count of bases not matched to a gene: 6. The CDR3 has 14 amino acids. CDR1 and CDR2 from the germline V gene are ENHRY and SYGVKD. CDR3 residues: CAISENRGPHEAFF. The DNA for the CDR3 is TGTGCCATCAGTGAAAACAGGGGGCCACATGAAGCTTTCTTT.

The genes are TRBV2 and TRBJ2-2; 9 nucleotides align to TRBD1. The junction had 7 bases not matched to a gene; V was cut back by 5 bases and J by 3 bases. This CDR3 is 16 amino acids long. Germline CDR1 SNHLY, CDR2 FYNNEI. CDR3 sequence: CASSNTGQGDTGELFF. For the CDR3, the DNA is TGTGCCAGCAGTAATACGGGACAGGGAGACACCGGGGAGCTGTTTTTT.

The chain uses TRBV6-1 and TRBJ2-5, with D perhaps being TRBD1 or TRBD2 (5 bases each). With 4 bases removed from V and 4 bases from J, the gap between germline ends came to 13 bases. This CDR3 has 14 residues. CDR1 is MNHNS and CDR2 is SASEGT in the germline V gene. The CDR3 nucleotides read TGTGCCAGCAGTGCTCTCGGGGCTCGAGAGACCCAGTACTTC. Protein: CASSALGARETQYF.

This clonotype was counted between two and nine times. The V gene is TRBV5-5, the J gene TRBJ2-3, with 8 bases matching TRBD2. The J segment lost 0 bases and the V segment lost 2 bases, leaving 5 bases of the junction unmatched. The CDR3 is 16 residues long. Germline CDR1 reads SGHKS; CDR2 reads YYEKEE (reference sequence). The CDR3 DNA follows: TGTGCCAGCAGCTTCTGGACTAGCCGTAGCACAGATACGCAGTATTTT. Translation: CASSFWTSRSTDTQYF.

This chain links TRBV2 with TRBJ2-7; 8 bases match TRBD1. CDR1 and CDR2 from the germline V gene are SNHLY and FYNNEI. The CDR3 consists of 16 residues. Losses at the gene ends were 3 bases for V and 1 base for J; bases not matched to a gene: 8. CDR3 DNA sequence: TGTGCCAGCAGTGATATAGGACAGGGTGGTTCCTACGAGCAGTACTTC. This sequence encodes CASSDIGQGGSYEQYF.

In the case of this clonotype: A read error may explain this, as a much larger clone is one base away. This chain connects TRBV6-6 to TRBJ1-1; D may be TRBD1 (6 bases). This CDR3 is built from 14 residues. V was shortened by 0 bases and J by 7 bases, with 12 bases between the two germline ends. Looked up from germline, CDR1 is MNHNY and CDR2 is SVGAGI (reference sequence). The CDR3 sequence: CASSYSLRTVEAFF. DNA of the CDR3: TGTGCCAGCAGTTACTCCCTCAGGACAGTTGAAGCTTTCTTT.

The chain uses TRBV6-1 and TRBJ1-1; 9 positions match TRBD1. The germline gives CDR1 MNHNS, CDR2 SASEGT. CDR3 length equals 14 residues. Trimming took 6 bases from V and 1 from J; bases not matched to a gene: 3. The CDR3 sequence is CASSRTGENTEAFF. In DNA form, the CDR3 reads TGTGCCAGCAGCCGGACAGGGGAGAACACTGAAGCTTTCTTT.

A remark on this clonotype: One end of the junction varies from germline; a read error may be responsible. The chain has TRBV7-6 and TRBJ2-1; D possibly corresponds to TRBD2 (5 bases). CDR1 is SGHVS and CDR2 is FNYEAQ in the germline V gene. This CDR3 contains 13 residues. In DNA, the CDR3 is TGTGTCAGCCGGGGTGGGGTCTACAATGAGCAGTTCTTC. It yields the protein CVSRGGVYNEQFF. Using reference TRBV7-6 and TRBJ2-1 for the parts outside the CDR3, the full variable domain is GAGVSQSPRYKVTKRGQDVALRCDPISGHVSLYWYRQALGQGPEFLTYFNYEAQQDKSGLPNDRFSAERPEGSISTLTIQRTEQRDSAMYRCVSRGGVYNEQFFGPGTRLTVL.

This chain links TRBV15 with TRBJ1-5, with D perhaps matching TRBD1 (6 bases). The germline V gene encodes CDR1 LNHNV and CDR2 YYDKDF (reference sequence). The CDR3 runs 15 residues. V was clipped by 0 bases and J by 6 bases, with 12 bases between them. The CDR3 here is CATSRDTGTSQPQHF. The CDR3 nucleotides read TGTGCCACCAGCAGAGATACAGGGACAAGTCAGCCCCAGCATTTT.

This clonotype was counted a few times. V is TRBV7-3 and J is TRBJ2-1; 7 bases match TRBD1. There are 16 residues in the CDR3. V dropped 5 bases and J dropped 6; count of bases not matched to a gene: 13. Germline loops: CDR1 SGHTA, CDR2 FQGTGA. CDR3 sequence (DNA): TGTGCCAGCAGCCAGACAGGGCAGGGAGTCTTCAATGAGCAGTTCTTC. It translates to CASSQTGQGVFNEQFF.

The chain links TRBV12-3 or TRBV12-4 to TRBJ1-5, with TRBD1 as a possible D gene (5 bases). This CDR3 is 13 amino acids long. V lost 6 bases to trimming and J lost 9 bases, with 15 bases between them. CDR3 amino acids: CASSWGVQWPQHF. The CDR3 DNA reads TGTGCCAGCAGCTGGGGCGTGCAATGGCCCCAGCATTTT.

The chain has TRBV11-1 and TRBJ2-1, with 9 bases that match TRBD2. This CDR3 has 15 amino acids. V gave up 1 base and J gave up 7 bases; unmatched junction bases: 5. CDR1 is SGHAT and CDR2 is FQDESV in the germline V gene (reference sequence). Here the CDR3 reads CASSLDSGGRNEQFF. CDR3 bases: TGTGCCAGCAGCTTAGATAGCGGGGGACGGAATGAGCAGTTCTTC.

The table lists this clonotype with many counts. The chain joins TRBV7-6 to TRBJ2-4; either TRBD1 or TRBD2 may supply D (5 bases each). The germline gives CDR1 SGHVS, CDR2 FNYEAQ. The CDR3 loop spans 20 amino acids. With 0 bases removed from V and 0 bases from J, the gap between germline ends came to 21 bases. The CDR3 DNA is TGTGCCAGCAGCTTAGCACCAGGGACCTATAAGAGTTTAGCCAAAAACATTCAGTACTTC. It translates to CASSLAPGTYKSLAKNIQYF.

CDR3 sequence reads: CATSRDWYQPQHF. The CDR3 DNA reads as TGTGCCACCAGCAGAGATTGGTATCAGCCCCAGCATTTT. The chain links TRBV15 to TRBJ1-5, with D uncertain. Germline loops: CDR1 LNHNV, CDR2 YYDKDF (reference sequence). V lost 0 bases and J 5 bases, leaving 5 bases between the germline ends. The CDR3 consists of 13 residues.

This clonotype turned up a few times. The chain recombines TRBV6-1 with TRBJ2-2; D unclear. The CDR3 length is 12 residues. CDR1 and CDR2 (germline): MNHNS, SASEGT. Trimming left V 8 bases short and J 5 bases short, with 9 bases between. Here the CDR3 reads CASAPLTGELFF. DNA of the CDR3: TGTGCCAGCGCTCCCCTGACCGGGGAGCTGTTTTTT.